This is a list of T cell receptor beta chains from one sample in a study of shared clonotypes between healthy human individuals. Sequenced by immunoSEQ multiplex PCR; TCRdb stores in-frame clones only, minus some. The table has about 460,000 clones, approximately 77% seen once; the top ten hold around 12%. Sample: PBMCs. Receptors originate from a woman aged 40-49 years in good health. Some clones in this sample may be carry-over from other donors' samples. Both conserved end residues are part of each CDR3. D genes are given only for firm matches. Clone size is not always given. Where it is, it says once, few, many or a class for expanded clones.

j_call,clone_size,cdr3_length,v_call,d_call,cdr3_aa,cdr3_nt
TRBJ2-3,NA,13,TRBV19,NA,CASSIARTDTQYF,TGTGCCAGTAGCATTGCCCGCACAGATACGCAGTATTTT
TRBJ2-3,once,13,TRBV5-4,NA,CASSSHRTDTQYF,TGTGCCAGCAGCTCACACAGGACAGATACGCAGTATTTT
TRBJ2-7,NA,13,TRBV7-8,NA,CASSLGPNYEQYF,TGTGCCAGCAGCCTGGGACCGAACTACGAGCAGTACTTC
TRBJ2-7,NA,14,TRBV5-1,NA,CASSFRPTSYEQYF,TGCGCCAGCAGCTTCCGACCGACCTCCTACGAGCAGTACTTC
TRBJ2-3,NA,15,TRBV28,NA,CASSLEASGTDTQYF,TGTGCCAGCAGTTTAGAGGCTAGCGGCACAGATACGCAGTATTTT
TRBJ2-1,NA,14,TRBV5-1,NA,CASSLADYHNEQFF,TGCGCCAGCAGCTTGGCGGACTACCACAATGAGCAGTTCTTC
TRBJ1-1,NA,15,TRBV7-9,NA,CASGLAKDGDTEAFF,TGTGCCAGCGGCTTAGCTAAGGACGGAGACACTGAAGCTTTCTTT
TRBJ2-3,NA,12,TRBV28,TRBD2,CASIGGGDTQYF,TGTGCCAGCATTGGGGGGGGAGATACGCAGTATTTT
TRBJ2-7,NA,15,TRBV11-1,NA,CASSLSGSSSYEQYF,TGTGCCAGCAGCTTAAGCGGGTCGAGCTCCTACGAGCAGTACTTC
TRBJ2-2,once,15,TRBV11-2,NA,CASTPMGANTGELVF,TGTGCCAGCACCCCGATGGGAGCGAACACCGGGGAGCTGGTTTTT
TRBJ2-5,once,14,TRBV2,NA,CASSVSTVGETQYF,TGTGCCAGCAGTGTATCGACGGTCGGGGAGACCCAGTACTTC
TRBJ2-7,many,17,TRBV7-9,TRBD2,CASSPTFELAGGYEQYF,TGTGCCAGCAGCCCTACATTCGAACTAGCGGGAGGATATGAGCAGTACTTC
TRBJ2-5,NA,11,TRBV30,NA,CAWSGVETQYF,TGTGCCTGGAGCGGGGTGGAGACCCAGTACTTC
TRBJ2-7,once,16,TRBV19,NA,CASSIKAGTRMVEQYF,TGTGCCAGTAGTATTAAGGCCGGGACCAGGATGGTCGAGCAGTACTTC
TRBJ2-5,once,15,TRBV14,TRBD2,CASSLLAGYQETQYF,TGTGCCAGCAGCTTACTAGCGGGATACCAAGAGACCCAGTACTTC
TRBJ2-1,NA,15,TRBV5-1,TRBD2,CASSLTIAGVNEQFF,TGCGCCAGCAGCCTAACCATAGCGGGAGTAAATGAGCAGTTCTTC
TRBJ2-5,NA,13,TRBV21-1,NA,CASNPTPPETQYF,TGTGCCAGCAACCCTACCCCCCCAGAGACCCAGTACTTC
TRBJ2-5,NA,18,TRBV7-9,TRBD2,CASSLGGSSGRFGETQYF,TGTGCCAGCAGCTTAGGAGGTTCGAGCGGGAGGTTCGGGGAGACCCAGTACTTC
TRBJ1-1,NA,13,TRBV5-1,NA,CASSPGGRAEAFF,TGCGCCAGCAGCCCCGGGGGGAGGGCTGAAGCTTTCTTT
TRBJ2-1,NA,12,TRBV7-6,NA,CASSPSGNEQFF,TGTGCCAGCAGCCCCAGCGGCAATGAGCAGTTCTTC
TRBJ1-2,NA,14,TRBV28,TRBD1,CASRAGTGAYGYTF,TGTGCCAGCAGGGCCGGGACAGGGGCCTATGGCTACACCTTC
TRBJ1-3,NA,16,TRBV5-8,NA,CASSSLTGIFGNTIYF,TGTGCCAGCAGCTCCCTCACAGGGATTTTTGGAAACACCATATATTTT
TRBJ2-3,NA,17,TRBV5-4,TRBD2,CASSSGLVLLGTDTQYF,TGTGCCAGCAGCTCTGGACTAGTTCTACTAGGCACAGATACGCAGTATTTT
TRBJ2-1,NA,14,TRBV28,NA,CASLGYLGLNEQFF,TGTGCCAGCCTCGGATACTTGGGGCTCAATGAGCAGTTCTTC
TRBJ1-2,NA,15,TRBV4-1,TRBD1,CASSPGDRVYYGYTF,TGCGCCAGCAGCCCAGGGGACAGGGTTTACTATGGCTACACCTTC
TRBJ1-1,NA,14,TRBV5-1,NA,CASSLVGENTEAFF,TGCGCCAGCAGCTTGGTCGGGGAGAACACTGAAGCTTTCTTT
TRBJ1-6,NA,13,TRBV5-6,TRBD1,CASGQGYNSPLHF,TGTGCCAGCGGACAGGGATATAATTCACCCCTCCACTTT
TRBJ1-1,once,16,TRBV5-4,NA,CASSPPGQRMNTEAFF,TGTGCCAGCAGCCCCCCGGGACAAAGAATGAACACTGAAGCTTTCTTT
TRBJ2-1,once,13,TRBV7-3,NA,CASSLSTIGEQFF,TGTGCCAGCAGCTTATCGACTATCGGTGAGCAGTTCTTC
TRBJ1-2,few,14,TRBV19,NA,CASSIREANYGYTF,TGTGCCAGTAGTATCAGGGAAGCTAACTATGGCTACACCTTC
TRBJ2-5,NA,15,TRBV28,TRBD2,CASSLKLAEGETQYF,TGTGCCAGCAGTTTAAAACTAGCGGAGGGGGAGACCCAGTACTTC
TRBJ2-4,NA,19,TRBV18,NA,CASSPRPAGSLGAKNIQYF,TGTGCCAGCTCACCACGTCCGGCAGGCTCTCTGGGGGCCAAAAACATTCAGTACTTC
TRBJ2-1,NA,15,TRBV2,TRBD2,CASSPREGGWNEQFF,TGTGCCAGCAGCCCCCGGGAGGGCGGATGGAATGAGCAGTTCTTC
TRBJ1-1,NA,13,TRBV30,NA,CAWSKALNTEAFF,TGTGCCTGGAGTAAGGCCCTGAACACTGAAGCTTTCTTT
TRBJ2-1,NA,16,TRBV7-2,NA,CASSLWAGTTLPGQFF,TGTGCCAGCAGCTTATGGGCCGGGACAACCCTCCCCGGTCAGTTCTTC
TRBJ1-2,NA,13,TRBV30,TRBD1,CAWSETGTDGYTF,TGTGCCTGGAGTGAAACCGGGACAGATGGCTACACCTTC
TRBJ2-3,NA,15,TRBV4-2,NA,CASTSGSAFTDTQYF,TGTGCCAGTACCTCAGGCTCAGCTTTCACAGATACGCAGTATTTT
TRBJ1-3,few,14,TRBV18,NA,CASSFGTSGNTIYF,TGTGCCAGCTCGTTCGGAACGTCTGGAAACACCATATATTTT
TRBJ2-2,NA,16,TRBV7-3,TRBD1,CASSPRTGYPTGELFF,TGTGCCAGCAGCCCGCGGACAGGGTACCCCACCGGGGAGCTGTTTTTT
TRBJ2-7,few,15,TRBV13,TRBD2,CASSFGGEVNYEQYF,TGTGCCAGCAGCTTTGGGGGGGAGGTTAACTACGAGCAGTACTTC
TRBJ2-3,NA,16,TRBV5-4,TRBD2,CASSWEGGSSTDTQYF,TGTGCCAGCAGCTGGGAGGGAGGATCTAGCACAGATACGCAGTATTTT
TRBJ2-1,NA,15,TRBV27,NA,CASSFQGRSYNEQFF,TGTGCCAGCAGTTTCCAGGGTCGTTCATACAATGAGCAGTTCTTC
TRBJ2-3,NA,14,TRBV5-1,NA,CASSFSQGQDTQYF,TGCGCCAGCAGCTTCTCTCAGGGGCAAGATACGCAGTATTTT
TRBJ2-3,NA,16,TRBV5-4,TRBD1,CASRDDRGRATDTQYF,TGTGCCAGCAGAGATGACAGGGGGCGGGCCACAGATACGCAGTATTTT
TRBJ1-3,NA,16,TRBV4-1,NA,CASSHPKGTSGNTIYF,TGCGCCAGCAGCCATCCAAAAGGGACTTCTGGAAACACCATATATTTT
TRBJ2-1,once,15,TRBV7-3,NA,CASSLKVGLGNEQFF,TGTGCCAGCAGCTTAAAAGTAGGGTTGGGAAATGAGCAGTTCTTC
TRBJ1-4,NA,13,TRBV6-5,NA,CASRTARLGKLFF,TGTGCCAGCAGGACAGCCAGGCTGGGAAAACTGTTTTTT
TRBJ1-1,NA,14,TRBV7-2,NA,CASSLAGGSTEAFF,TGTGCCAGCAGCTTAGCCGGGGGCAGCACTGAAGCTTTCTTT
TRBJ2-7,NA,13,TRBV6-6,TRBD2,CASSLPSGDEQYF,TGTGCCAGCAGTTTGCCTAGCGGGGACGAGCAGTACTTC
TRBJ2-3,NA,15,TRBV9,TRBD1,CASSASTGRSDTQYF,TGTGCCAGCAGCGCCTCGACAGGGAGATCAGATACGCAGTATTTT
TRBJ2-5,NA,15,TRBV5-1,NA,CASSLGQDYQETQYF,TGCGCCAGCAGCTTGGGACAAGACTATCAAGAGACCCAGTACTTC
TRBJ2-7,NA,13,TRBV28,NA,CASSFNEPYEQYF,TGTGCCAGCAGTTTCAACGAGCCCTACGAGCAGTACTTC
TRBJ2-3,NA,16,TRBV28,NA,CASSFPLRGMEDTQYF,TGTGCCAGCAGTTTCCCCCTACGCGGGATGGAGGATACGCAGTATTTT
TRBJ1-3,NA,18,TRBV7-2,TRBD1,CASSPWERTGRLGNTIYF,TGTGCCAGCAGCCCTTGGGAACGGACAGGCCGTCTAGGAAACACCATATATTTT
TRBJ2-1,NA,13,TRBV2,TRBD1,CASRNRGRNEQFF,TGTGCCAGCAGGAACAGGGGTCGCAATGAGCAGTTCTTC
TRBJ2-5,NA,13,TRBV18,NA,CASSPPGQETQYF,TGTGCCAGCTCACCACCAGGCCAAGAGACCCAGTACTTC
TRBJ2-2,NA,17,TRBV27,TRBD1,CASGLPGQTHNTGELFF,TGTGCCAGCGGTTTACCGGGACAGACACATAACACCGGGGAGCTGTTTTTT